Sequencing of this T cell receptor (beta chain) was carried out in a study of PD-1 blockade in classical Hodgkin lymphoma. Time point noted: newly diagnosed, previously untreated cHL patient sample. Magnetic negative selection purified CD4+ T cells from thawed PBMCs. Comparators were PBMCs taken from newly diagnosed, untreated classical Hodgkin lymphoma. Sequenced by immunoSEQ multiplex PCR; TCRdb stores in-frame clones only, minus some. Of around 27,000 clones in the sample, more than 70% were seen once. The CDR3 contains 15 residues. After removal of 4 bases from V and 5 bases from J, the junction contained 9 bases not matched to a gene. Germline CDR1 is SGHTS and CDR2 is YDEGEE. Overall study results and limits: The study reported lower baseline TCR diversity in newly diagnosed patients than in healthy donors. Reasons behind the repertoire differences stay unclear, perhaps disease activity or earlier therapy.

A remark on this clone: Its antigen is not identified.

The TCR originated in a human donor with classical Hodgkin lymphoma. The rearrangement joins TRBV5-8 to TRBJ1-1, with 9 bases aligning to TRBD1. Input material: CD4+ T cells from blood. Written as DNA, the CDR3 is TGTGCCAGCAGCCTCCGACAGGGGGTGATTACTGAAGCTTTCTTT. This encodes CASSLRQGVITEAFF. The whole variable domain, filled in from reference TRBV5-8 and TRBJ1-1, reads EAGVTQSPTHLIKTRGQQATLRCSPISGHTSVYWYQQALGLGLQFLLWYDEGEERNRGNFPPRFSGRQFPNYSSELNVNALELEDSALYLCASSLRQGVITEAFFGQGTRLTVV.